What follows is one T cell receptor beta chain and its context. This specimen comes from a study of blood T cell repertoires in COVID-19. Germline CDR1 reads MGHRA; CDR2 reads YSYEKL. V lost 4 bases, J lost 2 bases, and 5 bases stayed unmatched. This CDR3 region has 15 residues. The method was immunoSEQ multiplex PCR; TCRdb's version includes in-frame clones alone and lacks a portion of them. Of over 400,000 clones in the sample, 85% to 90% were seen once. The chain employs TRBV4-1 and TRBJ1-3, with TRBD1 matching 7 bases. This receptor was taken from a woman between 50 and 59 years old with COVID-19, enrolled during active disease. The sample consisted of peripheral blood. This CDR3 is CASSPDREAGNTIYF. The DNA for the CDR3 is TGCGCCAGCAGCCCCGACAGGGAGGCTGGAAACACCATATATTTT.